This passage covers 8 T cell receptor beta chains from one sample sequenced in a study of identical twins. TCRdb processed the 5' RACE reads anew with MiXCR; each CDR3 protein has one entry. The sample has 300,000 to 400,000 distinct CDR3 sequences, about 12% seen once. These data also featured in a second study, about yellow fever vaccine responses in identical twins.

Sequenced: CD8+ T cells sorted from blood. These receptors were taken from a woman aged 18-29 years in good health.

As concerns this clonotype: The CDR3 end shows no conserved phenylalanine or tryptophan, and so a read error is likely. CDR3 residues: CASGSYGGDNEQFS. For the CDR3, the DNA is TGCGCCAGCGGCTCTTATGGGGGGGACAATGAGCAGTTCTCC. V is TRBV5-1 and J is TRBJ2-1; 7 bases are shared with TRBD2. Germline CDR1 and CDR2: SGHRS and YFSETQ. After removal of 7 bases from V and 5 bases from J, the junction contained 9 bases not matched to a gene. This CDR3 region has 14 residues.

The chain links TRBV6-5 to TRBJ2-7; D could derive from TRBD1 or TRBD2 (5 bases each). Germline V gives CDR1 MNHEY, CDR2 SVGAGI. Trimming took off 0 bases at V and 5 bases at J, with 8 bases between the two ends. The CDR3 covers 13 residues. The CDR3 region is CASSYSRDHEQYF. In DNA form, the CDR3 reads TGTGCCAGCAGTTACTCCCGGGACCACGAGCAGTACTTC.

The V and J genes are TRBV9 and TRBJ2-1; 9 bases line up with TRBD2. CDR1 and CDR2 from the germline V gene are SGDLS and YYNGEE. This CDR3 is built from 15 residues. Trimming removed 0 bases from V and 7 bases from J; junction bases left unmatched: 5. The CDR3: CASSVGSSGGNEQFF. The CDR3 coding sequence is TGTGCCAGCAGCGTAGGGAGTAGCGGGGGAAATGAGCAGTTCTTC.

V is TRBV15 and J is TRBJ1-1; D gene unclear. V lost 3 bases, J lost 0 bases, and 17 bases lay in between. The CDR3 is 17 residues long. The germline V gene encodes CDR1 LNHNV and CDR2 YYDKDF (reference sequence). The CDR3 DNA follows: TGTGCCACCAGCAGCCTAGCATTGTTGCGTTTGAACACTGAAGCTTTCTTT. Translated, it gives CATSSLALLRLNTEAFF.

This sequence joins TRBV21-1 and TRBJ2-3; TRBD1, as called in the table, went unchecked against the DNA. TRBV21-1 counts as a pseudogene. The CDR3 extends over 18 amino acids. The chain's CDR3 is CASSHPNRTSYRSVAQYF. CDR3 DNA sequence: TGTGCCAGCAGCCATCCAAACAGGACCTCTTATCGTTCGGTGGCGCAGTATTTT.

This clonotype was detected only a few times. The rearrangement links TRBV10-2 to TRBJ1-5, with D perhaps matching TRBD1 (5 bases). The V end was cut by 4 bases, the J end by 5 bases, with 12 bases between. The CDR3 extends over 14 amino acids. Germline V gives CDR1 WSHSY, CDR2 SAAADI. CDR3 loop: CASSGTGDYQPQHF. The CDR3, as DNA: TGCGCCAGCAGTGGTACTGGGGACTATCAGCCCCAGCATTTT.

CDR3 nucleotide sequence: TGCGCCAGCAGCTTGAGAGAGCAGGAGAGGGGAGAGACCCAGTACTTC. It is translated as CASSLREQERGETQYF. The J gene is TRBJ2-5, the V gene TRBV5-1, with D perhaps TRBD1 or TRBD2 (5 bases each). In germline, CDR1 is SGHRS, CDR2 YFSETQ. Trimming pared 1 base from V and 4 bases from J, leaving 17 bases between. The CDR3 runs 16 residues.

This clonotype was detected a few times. This rearrangement joins TRBV20-1 to TRBJ1-1, with 9 positions matching TRBD1. The CDR3 length is 14 residues. Germline V gene lookup returns CDR1 DFQATT and CDR2 SNEGSKA (reference sequence). V gave up 0 bases and J gave up 1 base; unmatched junction bases: 0. CDR3 amino acids: CSAREGQGNTEAFF. CDR3 nucleotides: TGCAGTGCTAGAGAGGGACAGGGGAACACTGAAGCTTTCTTT.